This TCR beta chain was recovered during a study of T cells in women clearing cervical HPV infection. Study overall: Cases' blood sampling followed lesion detection by median around 160 days (90 to 200). Points from the study as a whole: Associations may precede or follow infection; HPV-specific or memory T cells were not isolated. TRBV6-7 abundance was lower in cases than controls (around 0.11% versus 0.15%). T-cell numbers per sample were unknown and may explain richness differences.

As concerns this clone: Its target is not known. The CDR3 extends 3 residues past the end of the read, so its final part is completed from the germline J gene.

This table comes from immunoSEQ multiplex PCR, and its TCRdb copy is limited to in-frame clones, with some not included. The table for this sample gives about 48,000 clones. V dropped 2 bases and J dropped 5 bases, with 9 bases sitting between them. The CDR3 contains 13 residues. CDR1 SGHVS and CDR2 FQNEAQ come from the germline V gene. This TCR was recovered from a woman between 18 and 69 years old with a cervical HPV16 infection that either progressed to CIN3+ or cleared (not recorded which). The sequenced material came from blood buffy coat. This rearrangement joins TRBV7-8 to TRBJ1-2; D is perhaps TRBD1 (6 bases). CDR3 DNA (partial): TGTGCCAGCAGCTTACTCCAGGGGTATGGC. Its protein product is CASSLLQGYG. The full CDR3 is CASSLLQGYGYTF.